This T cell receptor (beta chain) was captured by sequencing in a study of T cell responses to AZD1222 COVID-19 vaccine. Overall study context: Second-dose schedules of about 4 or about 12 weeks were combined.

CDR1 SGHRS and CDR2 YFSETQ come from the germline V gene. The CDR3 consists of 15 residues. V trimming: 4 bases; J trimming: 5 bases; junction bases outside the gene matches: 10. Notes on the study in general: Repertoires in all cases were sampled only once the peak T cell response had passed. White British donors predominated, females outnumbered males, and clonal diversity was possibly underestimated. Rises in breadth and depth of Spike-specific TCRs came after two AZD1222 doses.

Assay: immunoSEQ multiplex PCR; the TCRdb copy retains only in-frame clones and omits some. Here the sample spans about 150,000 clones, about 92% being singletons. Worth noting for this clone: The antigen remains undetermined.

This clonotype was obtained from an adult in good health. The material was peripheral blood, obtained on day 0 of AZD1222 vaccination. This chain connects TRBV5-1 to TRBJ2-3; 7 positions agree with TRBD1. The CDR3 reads CASSGRGLPGDTQYF. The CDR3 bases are TGCGCCAGCAGCGGAAGGGGGCTCCCCGGAGATACGCAGTATTTT.